The rows below give T cell receptor beta chains drawn from one sample of a study of T cell responses to AZD1222 COVID-19 vaccine. Sequenced by immunoSEQ multiplex PCR; TCRdb stores in-frame clones only, minus some. The sample holds 120,000 to 150,000 clones; roughly 86% are singletons and the top ten take approximately 5.4%. Sequenced here: peripheral blood, sampled 28 days after the second dose of the MenACWY control vaccine. The origin of the receptors is an adult who received the MenACWY meningococcal vaccine as a control. Both conserved end residues are part of each CDR3.

16	TRBV5-1	TRBJ1-1	CASSLTPASMNTEAFF
17	TRBV28	TRBJ1-4	CASRYRVGRRTNEKLFF
16	TRBV4-1	TRBJ1-5	CASSQERGAVVQPQHF
16	TRBV18	TRBJ1-3	CASSPGQGHSGNTIYF
16	TRBV9	TRBJ2-7	CASSGQSETGAHEQYF
15	TRBV4-2	TRBJ2-7	CASSQAGTVSYEQYF
13	TRBV18	TRBJ1-1	CASSPGVNTEAFF
14	TRBV28	TRBJ2-1	CASSFGLAYNEQFF
15	TRBV27	TRBJ1-6	CASSPRDRFLSPLHF
15	TRBV5-1	TRBJ1-1	CASSSSGQGGTEAFF
13	TRBV27	TRBJ2-3	CASSLSLPDTQYF
16	TRBV11-2	TRBJ1-6	CASSQGRGSYNSPLHF
14	TRBV6-5	TRBJ1-2	CASSYGQETYGYTF
13	TRBV25-1	TRBJ2-1	CASEGTVRYEQFF
14	TRBV3-1/TRBV3-2	TRBJ2-1	CASSRTRMGNEQFF
14	TRBV9	TRBJ2-7	CASSEAIGSYEQYF
12	TRBV5-4	TRBJ2-7	CATQDRAYEQYF
13	TRBV4-2	TRBJ1-1	CASSPRQGTEAFF
17	TRBV18	TRBJ2-1	CASSPPAGSSSYNEQFF
13	TRBV10-3	TRBJ1-1	CAISALMNTEAFF
18	TRBV7-2	TRBJ1-4	CASSLKGGAVALGEKLFF
12	TRBV12-3/TRBV12-4	TRBJ2-7	CASRRDSYEQYF
12	TRBV6-6	TRBJ2-7	CATHSSTYEQYF
17	TRBV11-3	TRBJ1-1	CASSLGTPEYVDTEAFF
15	TRBV5-1	TRBJ2-7	CASSLGLGQGYEQYF
16	TRBV4-1	TRBJ1-4	CASSQRQGLSNEKLFF
17	TRBV7-2	TRBJ1-1	CASSLNAGTAVRGEAFF
13	TRBV2	TRBJ1-2	CASASGRRVGYTF
11	TRBV20-1	TRBJ1-6	CSARVGSPLHF
16	TRBV2	TRBJ2-2	CASSDLAGGSTGELFF
14	TRBV2	TRBJ1-4	CASSWDRDGEKLFF
15	TRBV5-1	TRBJ2-1	CASSSQGTTYNEQFF
12	TRBV19	TRBJ2-7	CASRDRDHEQYF
15	TRBV11-3	TRBJ1-5	CASSPRGTRNQPQHF
16	TRBV4-3	TRBJ2-2	CASSQGQGVGPGELFF
17	TRBV18	TRBJ1-3	CASSPRVDRGTGNTIYF
13	TRBV6-4	TRBJ1-5	CASSNRVNQPQHF
16	TRBV6-2/TRBV6-3	TRBJ1-2	CASSYGGSTGYYGYTF
13	TRBV7-9	TRBJ2-7	CASSPPGDHEQYF
15	TRBV21-1	TRBJ2-2	CASSPQTGVDGELFF
12	TRBV29-1	TRBJ2-1	CSVVLAGGHLLF
16	TRBV27	TRBJ1-3	CASSLIPPDTGNTIYF
13	TRBV7-2	TRBJ2-7	CASSLGREYEQYF
14	TRBV6-2/TRBV6-3	TRBJ1-2	CASSSKGTGFGYTF
18	TRBV11-2	TRBJ1-2	CASSLDGLGVGDNYGYTF
16	TRBV19	TRBJ1-1	CASSTAPGQQNTEAFF
15	TRBV19	TRBJ1-1	CASSIEGRANTEAFF
14	TRBV6-5	TRBJ2-7	CASSYLAGAYEQYF
14	TRBV6-6	TRBJ1-1	CASSHQGGNTEAFF
14	TRBV18	TRBJ1-4	CASSPPGDAEKLFF
14	TRBV24-1	TRBJ1-2	CATSDLSGVYGYTF
15	TRBV29-1	TRBJ1-5	CSVWDRGFSNQPQHF
15	TRBV25-1	TRBJ1-1	CASNRDRTMNTEAFF
13	TRBV7-9	TRBJ1-6	CASSPISNSPLHF
16	TRBV7-9	TRBJ2-5	CASSLGSGGVGETQYF
14	TRBV2	TRBJ1-2	CASSDRSFLGGYTF
11	TRBV20-1	TRBJ2-3	CSADNTDTQYF
15	TRBV7-9	TRBJ2-7	CASSLGQGVSYEQYF
15	TRBV18	TRBJ1-4	CASSPFLGGQEKLFF